Below are 29 T cell receptor beta chains sequenced from a single sample in a study of blood T cell repertoires in COVID-19. TCRdb's copy holds only in-frame clones and misses some; the assay was immunoSEQ multiplex PCR. The sample shows some 150,000 clones, roughly four fifths of them seen only once. Material for sequencing was peripheral blood. These receptors all come from a woman in her forties or fifties with active or convalescent COVID-19.

This rearrangement joins TRBV7-2 to TRBJ2-7; D may be TRBD2 (6 bases). Germline V gene sequence: CDR1 SGHTA, CDR2 FQGNSA. The length of the CDR3 is 16 residues. The V end lost 5 bases, the J end lost 1 base, and 18 bases lay between the germline ends. The CDR3: CASSPQSSGHSYEQYF. CDR3 sequence (DNA): TGTGCCAGCAGCCCTCAGAGTAGCGGACATTCCTACGAGCAGTACTTC.

The J gene is TRBJ1-6, the V gene TRBV18, with a weak D call TRBD1 (5 bases). The CDR3 loop spans 14 amino acids. Germline-derived CDR1 and CDR2 are KGHSH and LQKENI. V lost 3 bases, J lost 7 bases, and 10 bases lay in between. The CDR3 loop reads CASSPSGNNSPLHF. The DNA of the CDR3 is TGTGCCAGCTCACCGTCAGGGAACAATTCACCCCTCCACTTT. The full variable domain, in which reference TRBV18 and TRBJ1-6 provide the parts outside the CDR3, is NAGVMQNPRHLVRRRGQEARLRCSPMKGHSHVYWYRQLPEEGLKFMVYLQKENIIDESGMPKERFSAEFPKEGPSILRIQQVVRGDSAAYFCASSPSGNNSPLHFGNGTRLTVT.

The chain carries TRBV6-5 and TRBJ1-1, with TRBD1 as a possible D gene (6 bases). Trimming removed 4 bases from V and 1 base from J, with 10 bases in between. Per the germline V gene, CDR1 is MNHEY and CDR2 is SVGAGI. CDR3 length equals 14 residues. The CDR3 DNA follows: TGTGCCAGCAGTTTCGGACAGTCGAACACTGAAGCTTTCTTT. Translating it yields CASSFGQSNTEAFF.

The V call is TRBV9, the J call TRBJ1-5; TRBD1 matches 8 bases. The CDR3 covers 15 residues. The ends lost 4 bases at V and 3 bases at J; junction bases unmatched: 6. In germline, CDR1 is SGDLS, CDR2 YYNGEE. The CDR3 DNA follows: TGTGCCAGCAGCAAAGGACAGGGTGACAATCAGCCCCAGCATTTT. Its protein product is CASSKGQGDNQPQHF.

The chain joins TRBV7-6 to TRBJ2-1; 7 bases match TRBD2. V lost 1 base, J lost 8 bases, and 5 bases stayed unmatched. The CDR3 covers 14 residues. Germline V gene sequence: CDR1 SGHVS, CDR2 FNYEAQ. CDR3 loop: CASSLGYRGDEQFF. CDR3 bases: TGTGCCAGCAGCTTAGGGTATCGGGGGGATGAGCAGTTCTTC.

The rearrangement joins TRBV3-1 (or the pseudogene TRBV3-2) to TRBJ1-2, with TRBD1 matching 8 bases. Germline CDR1 reads LGHDT; CDR2 reads YNNKEL (reference sequence). The V gene end was trimmed by 1 base and the J gene end by 1 base; junction bases not matched to a gene: 2. CDR3 length: 15 amino acids. CDR3 region: CASSQGDRSNYGYTF. CDR3 bases: TGTGCCAGCAGCCAAGGGGACAGGAGTAACTATGGCTACACCTTC.

The J gene is TRBJ1-1, the V gene TRBV20-1; possibly TRBD1 for D (6 bases). V was clipped by 3 bases and J by 4 bases, with 18 bases between them. From germline, CDR1 is DFQATT and CDR2 SNEGSKA (reference sequence). The CDR3 extends over 15 amino acids. The CDR3 region has the DNA TGCAGTGCTAGTCGCCCCCAGGGGTTCGGCACTGAAGCTTTCTTT. Its translation is CSASRPQGFGTEAFF.

This clone was counted once. This sequence joins TRBV29-1 and TRBJ2-1; D unresolved. Trimming took 5 bases from V and 0 from J, leaving 14 bases between them. CDR1 is SQVTM, CDR2 ANQGSEA, per germline. The CDR3 spans 15 residues. This CDR3 reads CSVQISPSSYNEQFF. The CDR3 DNA reads TGCAGCGTTCAAATAAGTCCGAGCTCCTACAATGAGCAGTTCTTC.

This clone was seen a handful of times. The V and J genes are TRBV29-1 and TRBJ1-2; D not resolved. The CDR3 contains 12 residues. Deletions cut 6 bases from V and 4 bases from J, with 12 bases between. CDR1 and CDR2 (germline): SQVTM, ANQGSEA. CDR3 bases: TGCAGCGTACCGGGTGGAGGCTATGGCTACACCTTC. As protein: CSVPGGGYGYTF.

This clone was seen a handful of times. The chain combines TRBV27 with TRBJ2-1; D is uncertain. The CDR3 consists of 15 residues. Germline V gene data show CDR1 as MNHEY and CDR2 as SMNVEV (reference sequence). With 3 bases removed from V and 4 bases from J, the gap between germline ends came to 13 bases. CDR3 amino acids: CASSFSQALYNEQFF. CDR3 coding DNA: TGTGCCAGCAGTTTTAGTCAAGCCCTATACAATGAGCAGTTCTTC.

The rearrangement links TRBV3-1 (or the pseudogene TRBV3-2) to TRBJ2-3; 10 bases map to TRBD1. The V and J ends lost 3 bases and 4 bases, in that order; junction bases with no gene match: 4. Germline V gene sequence: CDR1 LGHDT, CDR2 YNNKEL (reference sequence). The CDR3 extends over 15 amino acids. DNA for the CDR3: TGTGCCAGCAGCCATCGGACAGGGGGGTCAGATACGCAGTATTTT. Its protein is CASSHRTGGSDTQYF.

The rearrangement uses TRBV4-2 and TRBJ1-6; D unresolved. Trimming stripped 0 bases from V and 5 bases from J, with 8 bases between. This CDR3 comprises 15 residues. Germline V CDR1 and CDR2: LGHNA, YNFKEQ. CDR3 in DNA: TGTGCCAGCAGCCAAGAGGGCAGTAATAATTCACCCCTCCACTTT. It specifies CASSQEGSNNSPLHF.

The V and J genes are TRBV4-2 and TRBJ2-5; 9 nucleotides match TRBD2. V lost 1 base and J lost 1; bases outside the gene matches: 7. CDR3 length: 17 residues. The germline CDR1 and CDR2 sequences are LGHNA and YNFKEQ. The CDR3 nucleotides are TGTGCCAGCAGCCAAGGGACTAGCGAGAGCTCCCAAGAGACCCAGTACTTC. It specifies CASSQGTSESSQETQYF.

The count of this clone is one. The genes are TRBV29-1 and TRBJ1-3; D remains ambiguous. Germline CDR1 SQVTM, CDR2 ANQGSEA. The CDR3 sequence is 12 residues long. The V end lost 4 bases, the J end lost 0 bases, and 4 bases lay between the germline ends. CDR3 coding DNA: TGCAGCGTTGGGCACTCTGGAAACACCATATATTTT. It is translated as CSVGHSGNTIYF.

In its sample, this clone was seen a few times. The V call is TRBV25-1, the J call TRBJ1-6, with D uncertain. V lost 1 base and J 7 bases, leaving 14 bases between the germline ends. Germline-derived CDR1 and CDR2 are MGHDK and SYGVNS. The CDR3 spans 16 residues. The CDR3 DNA is TGTGCCAGCAGTGAATGGGTAGGAGACGGGAATTCACCCCTCCACTTT. This sequence encodes CASSEWVGDGNSPLHF.

The rearrangement links TRBV2 to TRBJ2-1; D possibly corresponds to TRBD2 (6 bases). Trimming stripped 0 bases from V and 14 bases from J, with 11 bases between. The CDR3 loop spans 12 amino acids. Germline V gene data show CDR1 as SNHLY and CDR2 as FYNNEI. The CDR3 loop is CASSEARAGEFF. CDR3 nucleotides: TGTGCCAGCAGTGAAGCACGAGCGGGCGAGTTCTTC.

The chain carries TRBV6-5 and TRBJ2-3; TRBD1 is a possible D gene (5 bases). Germline lookup yields CDR1 MNHEY and CDR2 SVGAGI. The CDR3 is made up of 16 amino acids. Deletions cut 2 bases from V and 6 bases from J, with 18 bases between. The CDR3 spells CASSYGADGRLDTQYF. CDR3 DNA sequence: TGTGCCAGCAGTTACGGGGCGGACGGACGACTGGATACGCAGTATTTT.

V is TRBV7-8 and J is TRBJ1-6, with D possibly being TRBD1 (6 bases). This CDR3 spans 17 amino acids. Germline V gene data show CDR1 as SGHVS and CDR2 as FQNEAQ. The V end was cut by 4 bases, the J end by 7 bases, with 20 bases between. In DNA, the CDR3 is TGTGCCAGCAGCTCCAGAAGCCAGGGGTCGGGAAATTCACCCCTCCACTTT. This codes for CASSSRSQGSGNSPLHF.

The count of this clone is one. This sequence joins TRBV19 and TRBJ1-5; TRBD1 is a possible D gene (5 bases). The V and J ends lost 4 bases and 2 bases respectively, with 12 bases between them. CDR3 length equals 15 residues. Germline loops: CDR1 LNHDA, CDR2 SQIVND (reference sequence). As DNA, the CDR3 is TGTGCCAGTAGTAGACAGACCATGGGCAATCAGCCCCAGCATTTT. Amino acids: CASSRQTMGNQPQHF.

The gene calls are TRBV11-3 and TRBJ1-1; D possibly corresponds to TRBD1 (5 bases). Germline CDR1 is SGHNT and CDR2 is YENEEA. Trimming removed 5 bases at V and 6 bases at J, with 16 bases between. This CDR3 region has 14 residues. The CDR3 is CASSRGGPGSEAFF. CDR3 nucleotides: TGTGCCAGCAGCCGCGGGGGTCCAGGGTCTGAAGCTTTCTTT.

The chain has TRBV21-1 and TRBJ2-7; the listed D gene, TRBD1, was not tested against the DNA. TRBV21-1 is a known pseudogene. This CDR3 has 16 residues. CDR3 nucleotide sequence: TGTGCCAGCAGCACCCAAACTACGGACAGCTCCTACGAGCAGTACTTC. It is translated as CASSTQTTDSSYEQYF.

The chain employs TRBV4-3 and TRBJ1-1, with 8 bases lining up with TRBD1. Germline CDR1 LGHNA, CDR2 YSLEER. CDR3 size: 14 residues. The V gene end was trimmed by 6 bases and the J gene end by 1 base; junction bases not matched to a gene: 4. CDR3 nucleotides: TGCGCCAGCAGTTTCGACAGGGGGAACACTGAAGCTTTCTTT. Translating gives CASSFDRGNTEAFF.

The chain joins TRBV4-2 to TRBJ1-2; 8 bases map to TRBD1. Losses at the gene ends were 1 base for V and 7 bases for J; bases not matched to a gene: 8. Germline CDR1 is LGHNA and CDR2 is YNFKEQ. The length of the CDR3 is 15 residues. The CDR3, as DNA: TGTGCCAGCAGCCAAGGCAGCCAGGGGGCTTTTGGCTACACCTTC. It is translated as CASSQGSQGAFGYTF.

The rearrangement uses TRBV7-2 and TRBJ2-1; 12 nucleotides match TRBD2. This CDR3 is built from 18 residues. The germline CDR1 and CDR2 sequences are SGHTA and FQGNSA. Trimming cost V 5 bases and J 7 bases; bases outside gene matches: 15. CDR3 nucleotide sequence: TGTGCCAGCAGCGCCCCGAGGCATCTAGCGGGGGGGCCGAATGAGCAGTTCTTC. This translates into CASSAPRHLAGGPNEQFF.

This clone has a single count. V is TRBV19 and J is TRBJ1-4; TRBD1 matches at 9 bases. The V and J ends lost 6 bases and 8 bases, in that order; junction bases with no gene match: 7. CDR1 and CDR2 from the germline V gene are LNHDA and SQIVND (reference sequence). The CDR3 has 14 amino acids. CDR3 residues: CASRMTGGGEKLFF. The CDR3 DNA reads TGTGCCAGTAGGATGACAGGGGGAGGGGAAAAACTGTTTTTT.

This clone is a singleton in its sample. The chain recombines TRBV4-3 with TRBJ2-7; 12 nucleotides line up with TRBD2. Trimming cost V 0 bases and J 4 bases; bases outside gene matches: 7. Germline V gives CDR1 LGHNA, CDR2 YSLEER. The CDR3 has 17 residues. The CDR3 DNA is TGCGCCAGCAGCCAAGACCCTAGCGGGGGGGCTTTGTACGAGCAGTACTTC. Protein: CASSQDPSGGALYEQYF.

The table lists this clone with a count of one. The chain carries TRBV3-1 (or the pseudogene TRBV3-2) and TRBJ1-1; maybe TRBD1 (6 bases). Germline V gene data show CDR1 as LGHDT and CDR2 as YNNKEL (reference sequence). The V end lost 2 bases, the J end lost 4 bases, and 11 bases lay between the germline ends. This CDR3 comprises 14 residues. The CDR3 is CASSQRIRGTEAFF. CDR3 nucleotides: TGTGCCAGCAGCCAAAGAATCAGGGGCACTGAAGCTTTCTTT.

The chain combines TRBV7-2 with TRBJ2-7; D may be TRBD2 (5 bases). CDR1 is SGHTA and CDR2 is FQGNSA in the germline V gene. The CDR3 covers 14 residues. V shed 5 bases and J shed 2 bases, with 13 bases lying between them. CDR3 protein: CASSLRTGTYEQYF. CDR3 sequence (DNA): TGTGCCAGCAGCCTCCGGACCGGGACCTACGAGCAGTACTTC.

The V gene is TRBV19, the J gene TRBJ2-7, with D perhaps TRBD1 (5 bases). This CDR3 has 14 residues. Trimming removed 5 bases at V and 7 bases at J, with 18 bases between. CDR1 and CDR2 from the germline V gene are LNHDA and SQIVND (reference sequence). The chain's CDR3 is CASSLRQGVGEQYF. The DNA of the CDR3 is TGTGCCAGTAGTCTCAGGCAAGGGGTAGGGGAGCAGTACTTC.